The 24 T cell receptor beta chains below come from one sample, sequenced in a study of CD8+CD57+ T cells in acquired aplastic anemia. Patients who underwent sequencing had shown CD8+CD57+ cell expansion by flow cytometry. Genomic DNA constituted the template upon which TCR beta VDJ and CDR3 profiling was performed. TCRdb re-derived calls from the reads in MiXCR, one entry per CDR3 protein. The table lists under 250,000 distinct CDR3 sequences, around 45% of them singletons, with 7.8% in the top ten. Source material: sorted CD4+, CD8+, or CD8+CD57+ T cells (not recorded which) from PBMCs. Receptors were obtained from a human donor with aplastic anemia.

The chain links TRBV7-4 to TRBJ1-2, with D perhaps matching TRBD1 (5 bases). Germline values: CDR1 SGHVT, CDR2 SQSDAQ. V lost 6 bases and J 5 bases, leaving 22 bases between the germline ends. The CDR3 consists of 16 residues. The CDR3 spells CASSGIGKGEQYGYTF. DNA of the CDR3: TGTGCCAGCAGTGGAATTGGGAAAGGGGAGCAATATGGCTACACCTTC.

Of note for this clonotype: It may be a read error: a sequence one base away is much more abundant. This chain uses TRBV9 with TRBJ1-2, with D possibly being TRBD1 (6 bases). This CDR3 has 10 residues. The V gene's germline CDR1 is SGDLS and CDR2 YYNGEE. As DNA, the CDR3 is TGTGCCAGCTACAGGGATGGCCACACCTTC. This gives the protein CASYRDGHTF.

This clonotype was counted a few times. The chain employs TRBV30 and TRBJ1-1; D possibly corresponds to TRBD1 (6 bases). CDR1 GTSNPN and CDR2 SVGIG come from the germline V gene (reference sequence). Trimming stripped 3 bases from V and 7 bases from J, with 9 bases between. The CDR3 extends over 11 amino acids. The CDR3 spells CAWSQGIEAFF. CDR3 in DNA: TGTGCCTGGAGCCAGGGGATTGAAGCTTTCTTT.

This clonotype came up many times. This chain joins TRBV6-2 or TRBV6-3 and TRBJ1-5; TRBD1 matches 7 bases. This CDR3 has 15 amino acids. After removal of 5 bases from V and 1 base from J, the junction contained 5 bases not matched to a gene. Germline V gives CDR1 MNHEY, CDR2 SVGEGT. The CDR3 loop reads CASSEDRWSNQPQHF. The CDR3 DNA reads as TGTGCCAGCAGTGAGGACAGGTGGAGCAATCAGCCCCAGCATTTT.

At least ten counts were recorded for this clonotype. The chain couples TRBV7-3 to TRBJ2-1; D might be TRBD1 or TRBD2, each matching 7 bases. The V end was cut by 4 bases, the J end by 13 bases, with 11 bases between. Germline lookup yields CDR1 SGHTA and CDR2 FQGTGA. The CDR3 covers 11 residues. The CDR3 here is CASSSGGLQFF. The CDR3 nucleotides read TGTGCCAGCAGCTCAGGGGGACTACAGTTCTTC.

This clonotype has just a few counts. With a much larger clone just one base away, this may be a read error. The rearrangement joins TRBV20-1 to TRBJ2-7; 12 nucleotides match TRBD2. The J call is uncertain, as TRBJ2-1 better fits the DNA end. Germline CDR1 and CDR2: DFQATT and SNEGSKA (reference sequence). The CDR3 contains 15 residues. CDR3 DNA: TGCAGTGCTTTGACTAGCGGGGGTTCCTACAATGGGCAGTTCTTC. As protein: CSALTSGGSYNGQFF.

V is TRBV7-9 and J is TRBJ2-4, with 12 bases aligning to TRBD1. CDR1 is SEHNR, CDR2 FQNEAQ, per germline (reference sequence). This CDR3 is built from 17 residues. The junction had 10 bases not matched to a gene; V was cut back by 4 bases and J by 6 bases. Here the CDR3 DNA reads TGTGCCAGCAGCTGGATCGCCGGGACAGGGGGCACAAACATTCAGTACTTC. Translating it yields CASSWIAGTGGTNIQYF.

Turning to this clonotype: A much larger clone differs from this one at a single base, so this may be a read error. The rearrangement links TRBV27 to TRBJ2-1; D call uncertain. This CDR3 is built from 12 residues. V lost 5 bases and J 5 bases, leaving 7 bases between the germline ends. Germline V lookup: CDR1 MNHEY, CDR2 SMNVEV (reference sequence). As DNA, the CDR3 is TGTGCCAGCAGTGGCAGAGACAATGAGCAGTTCTTC. Protein: CASSGRDNEQFF.

This clonotype occurred many times. The chain has TRBV24-1 and TRBJ2-7, with D hard to call. This CDR3 is built from 14 residues. CDR1 and CDR2 (germline): KGHDR, SFDVKD. V shed 9 bases and J shed 3 bases, with 17 bases lying between them. The CDR3 DNA sequence: TGTGCCACCTCCTTGCTTGCTCTGCACTACGAGCAGTACTTC. Translation gives CATSLLALHYEQYF.

This clonotype was observed many times. This sequence joins TRBV3-1 and TRBJ2-1; 8 bases are a match to TRBD1. After removal of 3 bases from V and 9 bases from J, the junction contained 4 bases not matched to a gene. Germline V gene lookup returns CDR1 LGHDT and CDR2 YNNKEL (reference sequence). This CDR3 spans 13 amino acids. CDR3 DNA sequence: TGTGCCAGCAGCCAGAGTACAGGGGGTGAGCAGTTCTTC. It encodes CASSQSTGGEQFF.

This clonotype was recorded many times. A junction boundary mismatches the germline segment, possibly from a read error. The genes are TRBV9 and TRBJ2-1, with 10 positions matching TRBD2. The CDR3 length is 12 residues. CDR1 is SGDLS, CDR2 YYNGEE, per germline. CDR3 region: CASSATGTSDHF. CDR3 nucleotide sequence: TGTGCCAGCAGCGCCACCGGGACTAGCGATCACTTC.

This clonotype appeared a single time. The rearrangement uses TRBV25-1 and TRBJ1-6; no reliable D call. Germline lookup yields CDR1 MGHDK and CDR2 SYGVNS. The CDR3 has 13 residues. Trimming cost V 6 bases and J 8 bases, with 11 bases left between them. DNA for the CDR3: TGTGCCAGCAGCTTACAGCAGGATTCACCCCTCCACTTT. Translation gives CASSLQQDSPLHF.

This clonotype occurred once. The chain is built from TRBV27 and TRBJ1-6; D uncertain. V lost 6 bases and J lost 14, with 11 bases in between. This CDR3 region has 11 residues. CDR1 and CDR2 from the germline V gene are MNHEY and SMNVEV (reference sequence). CDR3 coding DNA: TGTGCCAGCAGGCTACAATCAGCCCTCCACTTT. This codes for CASRLQSALHF.

This clonotype was seen repeatedly, ten times or more. Sequence at one end of the junction differs from germline and may be a read error. V usage is TRBV7-6 and J usage is TRBJ2-1; D not resolved. Germline CDR1 SGHVS, CDR2 FNYEAQ. There are 13 residues in the CDR3. The DNA for the CDR3 is TGTGCCAGCAGCTTTTCCTCCTACAATAAGCAGTTCTTC. This encodes CASSFSSYNKQFF.

There are a few counts of this clonotype. The chain is built from TRBV4-3 and TRBJ1-5; D call uncertain. CDR3 length: 15 residues. CDR1 is LGHNA and CDR2 is YSLEER in the germline V gene. The V end was cut by 1 base, the J end by 3 bases, with 10 bases between. This CDR3 reads CASSQVYQTNQPQHF. CDR3 DNA: TGCGCCAGCAGCCAAGTTTACCAAACCAATCAGCCCCAGCATTTT.

The sample holds a few counts of this clonotype. V gene TRBV2 combines with J gene TRBJ1-6; D is undetermined. Per the germline V gene, CDR1 is SNHLY and CDR2 is FYNNEI. The CDR3 is made up of 12 amino acids. V was cut by 5 bases and J by 7 bases, with 6 bases left in between. The CDR3 region has the DNA TGTGCCAGCAGTCGGACCAATTCACCCCTCCACTTT. Translated: CASSRTNSPLHF. Variable domain in full (rest from reference TRBV2 and TRBJ1-6): EPEVTQTPSHQVTQMGQEVILRCVPISNHLYFYWYRQILGQKVEFLVSFYNNEISEKSEIFDDQFSVERPDGSNFTLKIRSTKLEDSAMYFCASSRTNSPLHFGNGTRLTVT.

This clonotype has a handful of counts. The junction shows a germline mismatch at one end, possibly a read error. CDR3 loop: CASSLDGVDEQYF. In DNA form, the CDR3 reads TGTGCTAGCAGCTTAGACGGGGTCGACGAGCAGTACTTC. V is TRBV7-7 and J is TRBJ2-7; tentatively, D is TRBD2 (5 bases). Per the germline V gene, CDR1 is SSHAT and CDR2 is FNYEAQ (reference sequence). The CDR3 spans 13 residues.

This clonotype was detected a few times. The V call is TRBV5-5, the J call TRBJ2-4; the match to TRBD2 covers 7 bases. This CDR3 is 12 amino acids long. Germline V gene lookup returns CDR1 SGHKS and CDR2 YYEKEE (reference sequence). V gave up 7 bases and J gave up 5 bases; unmatched junction bases: 3. The CDR3 loop reads CASGGGENIQYF. CDR3 coding DNA: TGTGCCAGCGGGGGGGGTGAAAACATTCAGTACTTC.

At least ten counts were recorded for this clonotype. This chain uses TRBV12-3 or TRBV12-4 with TRBJ2-7; D perhaps matches TRBD1 (5 bases). Trimming removed 3 bases at V and 0 bases at J, with 9 bases between. The CDR3 loop spans 14 amino acids. CDR3 loop: CASSFRDSSYEQYF. In DNA form, the CDR3 reads TGTGCCAGCAGTTTCCGTGACAGCTCCTACGAGCAGTACTTC.

This clonotype was counted at least ten times. The rearrangement joins TRBV5-5 to TRBJ1-1, with D uncertain. Germline CDR1 reads SGHKS; CDR2 reads YYEKEE (reference sequence). The CDR3 runs 15 residues. With 4 bases removed from V and 0 bases from J, the gap between germline ends came to 13 bases. Here the CDR3 reads CASSTQAVMNTEAFF. CDR3 nucleotide sequence: TGTGCCAGCAGCACCCAGGCAGTAATGAACACTGAAGCTTTCTTT.

Of note for this clonotype: The junction departs from germline at one end; a sequencing error may be responsible. V gene TRBV9 combines with J gene TRBJ2-1; 8 bases match TRBD2. Germline V gives CDR1 SGDLS, CDR2 YYNGEE. The CDR3 is 16 residues long. CDR3 in amino acids: CASSVAGGGGGYEQSF. In DNA, the CDR3 is TGTGCCAGCAGCGTAGCGGGGGGGGGAGGAGGCTACGAGCAGTCCTTC.

This clonotype was detected ten times or more. The CDR3 DNA follows: TGCGCCAGCACCCGGGAGGACCTCACAGATACGCAGTATTTT. Amino acids: CASTREDLTDTQYF. V gene TRBV5-1 combines with J gene TRBJ2-3; 7 bases agree with TRBD2. V shed 6 bases and J 2 bases; nucleotides not matched to a gene: 6. Germline loops: CDR1 SGHRS, CDR2 YFSETQ. This CDR3 has 14 residues.

The chain carries TRBV2 and TRBJ2-7; possible D gene TRBD1, 6 bases. Germline V gene data show CDR1 as SNHLY and CDR2 as FYNNEI. The ends were cut back, 6 bases at V and 3 bases at J, with 18 bases in the middle. The CDR3 runs to 15 residues. The CDR3 sequence: CASSFRPDSYYEQYF. In nucleotides, the CDR3 is TGTGCCAGCAGCTTTAGGCCGGACAGCTACTACGAGCAGTACTTC.

Only a few counts were recorded for this clonotype. The chain carries TRBV30 and TRBJ1-3; D is uncertain. Germline CDR1 GTSNPN, CDR2 SVGIG (reference sequence). CDR3 length: 14 amino acids. With 0 bases removed from V and 3 bases from J, the gap between germline ends came to 9 bases. The CDR3: CAWSVSISGNTIYF. As DNA, the CDR3 is TGTGCCTGGAGTGTATCCATAAGTGGAAACACCATATATTTT.